The TCR beta chain under discussion was sequenced for a study of blood T cell repertoires in COVID-19. The CDR3 runs 14 residues. In germline, CDR1 is KGHSH, CDR2 LQKENI. Trimming stripped 3 bases from V and 10 bases from J, with 13 bases between. The assay was immunoSEQ multiplex PCR, and TCRdb's table has in-frame clones only and misses some. The data contain some 80,000 clones, around nine tenths of them seen just once; the ten biggest clones take up 4.5% to 5%. The sequencing input was peripheral blood. V is TRBV18 and J is TRBJ1-6, with a tentative D call TRBD1 (5 bases). The source is a man aged 50 or older with active or convalescent COVID-19. CDR3 region: CASSPESGQSPLHF. CDR3 bases: TGTGCCAGCTCACCGGAGTCAGGGCAGTCACCCCTCCACTTT.